One and the same sample provided the 13 T cell receptor beta chains below, sequenced in a study of T cells in Graves' hyperthyroidism and ophthalmopathy. TCR beta CDR3 sequences were amplified from RNA transcripts. During a first-round RT-PCR of the TCR CDR3, the HTBI primer set was used. TCRdb independently ran MiXCR on the multiplex PCR reads; one entry per CDR3 protein. This table holds some 690,000 distinct CDR3 sequences, 17% found once. The sequenced material came from blood. The receptors were gathered from a man over 45 with Graves' hyperthyroidism.

This clonotype was detected ten times or more. The V gene is TRBV9, the J gene TRBJ2-1; either TRBD1 or TRBD2 may supply D (5 bases each). CDR1 and CDR2 (germline): SGDLS, YYNGEE. The CDR3 length is 15 residues. V lost 1 base to trimming and J lost 3 bases, with 11 bases between them. CDR3 nucleotides: TGTGCCAGCAGCGTAATGGGGGAGAGCTACAATGAGCAGTTCTTC. Its translation is CASSVMGESYNEQFF. Full variable domain (rest looked up from reference TRBV9 and TRBJ2-1): DSGVTQTPKHLITATGQRVTLRCSPRSGDLSVYWYQQSLDQGLQFLIQYYNGEERAKGNILERFSAQQFPDLHSELNLSSLELGDSALYFCASSVMGESYNEQFFGPGTRLTVL.

CDR3 residues: CATSDVASGRGTYNEQFF. The CDR3 DNA is TGTGCCACCAGTGATGTAGCTAGCGGGAGGGGTACGTACAATGAGCAGTTCTTC. The chain uses TRBV24-1 and TRBJ2-1; 12 nucleotides agree with TRBD2. V lost 3 bases and J lost 4; bases outside the gene matches: 9. The CDR3 runs to 18 residues. Germline V gives CDR1 KGHDR, CDR2 SFDVKD.

The rearrangement links TRBV5-1 to TRBJ2-6; TRBD1 is a possible D gene (6 bases). This CDR3 has 20 residues. V was trimmed by 3 bases and J by 0 bases, leaving 22 bases between them. CDR1 and CDR2 from the germline V gene are SGHRS and YFSETQ. The CDR3 DNA sequence: TGCGCCAGCAGCTATCGCCCATCCGGGACAAGGAGCTCTGGGGCCAACGTCCTGACTTTC. Translation: CASSYRPSGTRSSGANVLTF.

This clonotype was detected a few times. V and J are TRBV30 and TRBJ1-1; no clear D gene. CDR1 GTSNPN and CDR2 SVGIG come from the germline V gene (reference sequence). Trimming took 0 bases from V and 0 from J, leaving 8 bases between them. The CDR3 totals 14 residues. Written as DNA, the CDR3 is TGTGCCTGGAGTGTATTTGGGATGAACACTGAAGCTTTCTTT. Amino acids: CAWSVFGMNTEAFF.

This clonotype was detected only once. The chain is built from TRBV9 and TRBJ1-2; D gene unclear. Germline assignment: CDR1 SGDLS and CDR2 YYNGEE. The CDR3 spans 14 residues. Trimming pared 3 bases from V and 4 bases from J, leaving 13 bases between. The CDR3 DNA reads as TGTGCCAGCAGCGCTACAACAGAGATCTATGGCTACACCTTC. Translating gives CASSATTEIYGYTF.

This clonotype was recorded many times. This sequence joins TRBV11-2 and TRBJ2-7; TRBD1 might be the D (5 bases). From germline, CDR1 is SGHAT and CDR2 FQNNGV. V lost 2 bases and J lost 5, with 16 bases in between. The CDR3 has 15 residues. DNA of the CDR3: TGTGCCAGCAGCTTATATCCCAGGGTCACGGACGAGCAGTACTTC. Translation: CASSLYPRVTDEQYF.

This clonotype occurred many times. V is TRBV12-3 or TRBV12-4 and J is TRBJ2-3; 9 bases align to TRBD2. V shed 8 bases and J 7 bases; nucleotides not matched to a gene: 1. The CDR3 has 11 amino acids. The CDR3 nucleotides are TGTGCCAGCGCGGGAGGGCATACGCAGTATTTT. Translated, it gives CASAGGHTQYF.

This clonotype was recorded a few times. The genes are TRBV7-2 and TRBJ1-3; weak D call: TRBD1 (6 bases). The germline V and J ends were trimmed by 3 bases and 4 bases, with 13 bases remaining between them. Germline V gene data show CDR1 as SGHTA and CDR2 as FQGNSA. The CDR3 covers 15 residues. The CDR3 loop reads CASSLNRAGGNTIYF. Written as DNA, the CDR3 is TGTGCCAGCAGCTTGAACAGGGCGGGAGGAAACACCATATATTTT.

This clonotype was detected only a few times. This chain joins TRBV5-1 and TRBJ2-1; D may be TRBD2 (5 bases). Germline lookup yields CDR1 SGHRS and CDR2 YFSETQ. Trimming pared 0 bases from V and 3 bases from J, leaving 10 bases between. The CDR3 runs 15 residues. The DNA for the CDR3 is TGCGCCAGCAGCTTGGAGCTAGCCCTCTACAATGAGCAGTTCTTC. It translates to CASSLELALYNEQFF.

The chain has TRBV27 and TRBJ1-2; a weak D match, TRBD1 (5 bases). With 4 bases removed from V and 6 bases from J, the gap between germline ends came to 18 bases. Germline assignment: CDR1 MNHEY and CDR2 SMNVEV (reference sequence). The CDR3 is made up of 15 amino acids. The CDR3 loop is CASSSGAPAHNGYTF. The CDR3 DNA is TGTGCCAGCAGTTCTGGGGCTCCCGCACACAATGGCTACACCTTC.

This sequence joins TRBV27 and TRBJ1-1; D gene unclear. V was pared by 2 bases and J by 1 base, with 11 bases between. Germline loops: CDR1 MNHEY, CDR2 SMNVEV (reference sequence). The CDR3 spans 15 residues. CDR3 in DNA: TGTGCCAGCAGTTTAATGTCACCGACGAACACTGAAGCTTTCTTT. It codes for CASSLMSPTNTEAFF.

Only a few counts were recorded for this clonotype. The V gene is TRBV20-1, the J gene TRBJ1-5; 7 bases map to TRBD1. This CDR3 spans 12 amino acids. Germline-derived CDR1 and CDR2 are DFQATT and SNEGSKA (reference sequence). V was clipped by 4 bases and J by 7 bases; unmatched bases: 4. CDR3 nucleotides: TGCAGTGCTACAGGGGGGTCCCAGCCCCAGCATTTT. Residues: CSATGGSQPQHF.

This clonotype was observed many times. J is TRBJ1-1 and V is TRBV27; 7 bases are a match to TRBD1. With V trimmed by 6 bases and J by 7 bases, 14 bases remained unmatched. The CDR3 sequence is 15 residues long. The V gene's germline CDR1 is MNHEY and CDR2 SMNVEV (reference sequence). The DNA of the CDR3 is TGTGCCAGCAGATCTCCTTACAGGGGATTCGTTGAAGCTTTCTTT. Translated, it gives CASRSPYRGFVEAFF.